The rows below give T cell receptor beta chains drawn from one sample of a study of graft-versus-host responses after intestinal transplantation. Repertoires were generated with immunoSEQ multiplex PCR, while TCRdb's copy carries only in-frame clones and drops some. Of 43,000 or so clones in the sample, about 95% were seen once. The source was PBMCs, collected about 11 months after intestinal transplant. Source of these receptors: a human patient who received an intestinal transplant, so some T cells may come from the graft donor. Both conserved end residues are part of each CDR3. A D gene is named only where the DNA matches it firmly. Clone size is not always given. Where it is, it says once, few, many or a class for expanded clones.

cdr3_nt cdr3_aa j_call v_call clone_size cdr3_length d_call
TGCGCCAGCAGCCCACGGGCGGGGGGGCAGAATGAGCAGTTCTTC CASSPRAGGQNEQFF TRBJ2-1 TRBV5-1 . 15 TRBD2
TGTGCCAGCAGACCTACAGGGTCTACCTTCTACGAGCAGTACTTC CASRPTGSTFYEQYF TRBJ2-7 TRBV6-5 once 15 .
TGTGCCAGTAGTACGGGGCCGGAATCATTTTCTGGAAACACCATATATTTT CASSTGPESFSGNTIYF TRBJ1-3 TRBV19 . 17 .
TGTGCCAGTAGAAAGGGCGGGGGGGATACGCAGTATTTT CASRKGGGDTQYF TRBJ2-3 TRBV19 . 13 TRBD2
TGTGCCAGCAGTGAAGCAGACACCGGGGAGCTGTTTTTT CASSEADTGELFF TRBJ2-2 TRBV2 . 13 .
TGTGCCAGCAGCCCCGGGAGTTCGTATGAGCAGTTCTTC CASSPGSSYEQFF TRBJ2-1 TRBV6-5 . 13 .
TGTGCCAGCAGCGACTACCGGGGGGGATACGAGCAGTACTTC CASSDYRGGYEQYF TRBJ2-7 TRBV5-4 . 14 TRBD2
TGTGCCAGCAGCCCTCAGGAGGCTGGGCCCCAGCATTTT CASSPQEAGPQHF TRBJ1-5 TRBV7-6 . 13 .
TGTGCCAGCAGTTACGGGAGGACCGGGGAGACCCAGTACTTC CASSYGRTGETQYF TRBJ2-5 TRBV6-6 once 14 .
TGTGCCAGCAGCTCACGCAGGGCTGTAAATGAAAAACTGTTTTTT CASSSRRAVNEKLFF TRBJ1-4 TRBV7-2 . 15 .
TGTGCCAGCAGCGGGACTAGAAACACAGATACGCAGTATTTT CASSGTRNTDTQYF TRBJ2-3 TRBV6-5 . 14 TRBD2
TGTGCCTGGAGTATCGGTCAGGGGGCTCGGGAGACCCAGTACTTC CAWSIGQGARETQYF TRBJ2-5 TRBV30 . 15 TRBD1
TGCGCCAGCAGCTGGCGTCGGGACAGCCTAAACAATGAGCAGTTCTTC CASSWRRDSLNNEQFF TRBJ2-1 TRBV4-1 once 16 TRBD1
TGTGCCAGCAGCGAGCCCCCAACTGAAGCTTTCTTT CASSEPPTEAFF TRBJ1-1 TRBV9 . 12 .
TGTGCCAGCAGCGCCCGCGGGACAGCCGGAACCTACGAGCAGTACTTC CASSARGTAGTYEQYF TRBJ2-7 TRBV9 . 16 .
TGTGCCAGCAGCAAAGCAGGGGCCGAAGCTGAAGCTTTCTTT CASSKAGAEAEAFF TRBJ1-1 TRBV21-1 . 14 .
TGTGCCAGCAGCCGGAGGGCAGGGGGACCGGAGACCCAGTACTTC CASSRRAGGPETQYF TRBJ2-5 TRBV5-5 once 15 .
TGTGCCACCAGCAGAGGACAGAACACCGGGGAGCTGTTTTTT CATSRGQNTGELFF TRBJ2-2 TRBV15 . 14 .
TGTGCCAGCAGCGTGATGGGAAATCAGCCCCAGCATTTT CASSVMGNQPQHF TRBJ1-5 TRBV9 once 13 .
TGTGCCAGCAGCTTCCGGGGGGCAGGCATTCCGAACACTGAAGCTTTCTTT CASSFRGAGIPNTEAFF TRBJ1-1 TRBV13 . 17 .
TGCGCCAGCAAGGGAGTAGCGGGGGGCTCCTACAATGAGCAGTTCTTC CASKGVAGGSYNEQFF TRBJ2-1 TRBV5-1 once 16 TRBD2
TGCGCCAGCAGCCAAAGCGGGGAATCTAATCAGCCCCAGCATTTT CASSQSGESNQPQHF TRBJ1-5 TRBV4-1 . 15 .
TGTGCCAGCTCACCAAGGCGAGCGGGAGTATCTTGGAACGAGCAGTACTTC CASSPRRAGVSWNEQYF TRBJ2-7 TRBV18 . 17 TRBD2
TGTGCCAGCAGTCCTAATAGCGGGGTATACAATGAGCAGTTCTTC CASSPNSGVYNEQFF TRBJ2-1 TRBV6-9 . 15 TRBD2
TGCGCCAGCAGTGAAGATGCTAACTATGGCTACACCTTC CASSEDANYGYTF TRBJ1-2 TRBV10-1 . 13 .
TGCGCCAGCAGCCCGGACTCTAACACAGATACGCAGTATTTT CASSPDSNTDTQYF TRBJ2-3 TRBV4-1 . 14 .
TGTGCCAGCAGTTACTCTCCCGGACTTTACAATGAGCAGTTCTTC CASSYSPGLYNEQFF TRBJ2-1 TRBV6-5 . 15 .
TGTGCCTGGAGAGAGGGACTAGCGCTAGGAGATACGCAGTATTTT CAWREGLALGDTQYF TRBJ2-3 TRBV30 . 15 TRBD2
TGTGCCAGCAGCCTTGGGACAGGCAATCAGCCCCAGCATTTT CASSLGTGNQPQHF TRBJ1-5 TRBV2 . 14 TRBD1
TGTGCCAGCAGCTTAACCCGAGGCGGGGGTAACAATGAGCAGTTCTTC CASSLTRGGGNNEQFF TRBJ2-1 TRBV7-3 . 16 TRBD2
TGTGCCAGCAGCGTAGCGTGGGACAGCTCCTACGAGCAGTACTTC CASSVAWDSSYEQYF TRBJ2-7 TRBV9 . 15 TRBD1
TGTGCCAGCACCAAAGCCCTCTCCGATGAGCAGTTCTTC CASTKALSDEQFF TRBJ2-1 TRBV6-6 . 13 .
TGTGCCAGCAGTTTCTTGGACGGAAGCTATGGCTACACCTTC CASSFLDGSYGYTF TRBJ1-2 TRBV27 . 14 .
TGTGCCAGCAGCCTAGGCGGTGGGGGCTTTACGTACACTGAAGCTTTCTTT CASSLGGGGFTYTEAFF TRBJ1-1 TRBV7-9 . 17 .
TGCGCCAGCAGCTTGGGTCGGGGAGAGTCCACAGATACGCAGTATTTT CASSLGRGESTDTQYF TRBJ2-3 TRBV5-1 . 16 .
TGTGCCAGCAGAGCACTAGCGGCCCCCCGGGAGGAGCAGTACTTC CASRALAAPREEQYF TRBJ2-7 TRBV27 . 15 TRBD2
TGTGCCAGCAGAGAGGGGTCCTACAATGAGCAGTTCTTC CASREGSYNEQFF TRBJ2-1 TRBV2 . 13 .
TGTGCCAGCAGTCCGGAACTCACCGGGGAGCTGTTTTTT CASSPELTGELFF TRBJ2-2 TRBV6-5 . 13 .
TGTGCCAGCAGCTTAGGCTCTGGGATACAGGGAAATCAGCCCCAGCATTTT CASSLGSGIQGNQPQHF TRBJ1-5 TRBV7-6 . 17 .
TGTGCCAGCAGCTTAAGGGAGGGGGAGCAGTACTTC CASSLREGEQYF TRBJ2-7 TRBV13 . 12 TRBD2
TGCGCCAGCAGCCAATTCCCCTCCCAAGAGACCCAGTACTTC CASSQFPSQETQYF TRBJ2-5 TRBV4-1 . 14 .